The sequence of this T cell receptor beta chain was determined in a study of cytomegalovirus exposure and HLA in healthy donors. Study findings and constraints: The authors later found TCR association rates varying by HLA locus, with DRB1 most and HLA-C fewest.

A remark on this clone: Its antigen is undetermined.

The CDR3 extends over 15 amino acids. The ends were cut back, 0 bases at V and 8 bases at J, with 16 bases in the middle. Germline V gives CDR1 MNHEY, CDR2 SVGAGI. PCR amplification relied on 60 Vbeta primers (plus 13 Jbeta primers). Repertoires were generated with immunoSEQ multiplex PCR, while TCRdb's copy carries only in-frame clones and drops some. The sample consists of 95,000 to 150,000 clones, roughly 80% of them appearing once. V gene TRBV6-5 combines with J gene TRBJ1-2; no firm D call. Sequencing was carried out using PBMCs. The clonotype was recovered from a man aged 25 to 40 in good health and CMV-seronegative. CDR3 bases: TGTGCCAGCAGTTACTCGGACTTCCCCGGCGAGGGCTACACCTTC. It specifies CASSYSDFPGEGYTF.